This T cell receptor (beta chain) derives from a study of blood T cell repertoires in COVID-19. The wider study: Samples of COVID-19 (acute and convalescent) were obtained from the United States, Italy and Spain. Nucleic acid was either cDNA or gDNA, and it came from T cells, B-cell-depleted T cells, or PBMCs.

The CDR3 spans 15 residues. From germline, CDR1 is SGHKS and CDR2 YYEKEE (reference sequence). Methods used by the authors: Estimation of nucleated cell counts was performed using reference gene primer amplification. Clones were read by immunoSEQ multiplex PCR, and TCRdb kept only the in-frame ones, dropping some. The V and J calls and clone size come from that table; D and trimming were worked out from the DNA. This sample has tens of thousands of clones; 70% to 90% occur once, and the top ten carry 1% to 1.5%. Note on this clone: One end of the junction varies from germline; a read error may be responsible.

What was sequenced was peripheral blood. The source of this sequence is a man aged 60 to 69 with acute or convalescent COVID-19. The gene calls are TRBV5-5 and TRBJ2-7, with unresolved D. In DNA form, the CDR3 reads TGTGCCAGCAGCCCCGGGTTTGCTTCGAGTACCTCATTTCCCTTC. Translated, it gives CASSPGFASSTSFPF.